A selection of T cell receptor beta chains follows, all from one sample in a study of identical twins. Using its own MiXCR run on the 5' RACE reads, TCRdb lists one record per CDR3 protein. The sample shows around 670,000 distinct CDR3 sequences, 5.5% to 7.5% of them seen only once. Sequenced material: naive T cells sorted from blood. Receptors originate from a young man in good health. Both conserved end residues are part of each CDR3. D genes are given only for firm matches. The listing skips clone size in some rows; elsewhere it reads once, few, many or a size class.

J gene	V gene	D gene	clone size	CDR3 protein	CDR3 DNA
TRBJ2-7	TRBV12-3/TRBV12-4	TRBD1	many	CASRTGTGVFHEQYF	TGTGCCAGCAGGACCGGGACAGGGGTATTCCACGAGCAGTACTTC
TRBJ1-2	TRBV29-1	.	many	CSVERGNYGYTF	TGCAGCGTTGAGAGGGGAAACTATGGCTACACCTTC
TRBJ1-1	TRBV19	.	few	CASSIGQLEAFF	TGTGCCAGTAGTATAGGACAGCTTGAAGCTTTCTTT
TRBJ1-4	TRBV3-1	.	few	CASRSTQVPKLFF	TGTGCCAGCAGAAGTACCCAAGTTCCAAAACTGTTTTTT
TRBJ1-2	TRBV4-3	.	.	CASSQDLVGNYGYTF	TGCGCCAGCAGCCAAGACCTAGTTGGGAACTATGGCTACACCTTC
TRBJ2-3	TRBV6-5	.	.	CATTEDTQYF	TGTGCCACCACGGAGGATACGCAGTATTTT
TRBJ2-3	TRBV28	TRBD2	few	CASSSPPRPAGDEADTQYF	TGTGCCAGCAGTTCCCCTCCTAGACCAGCGGGAGACGAGGCAGATACGCAGTATTTT
TRBJ2-3	TRBV30	.	.	CAWSPSSTDTQYF	TGTGCCTGGAGTCCCTCCAGCACAGATACGCAGTATTTT
TRBJ2-7	TRBV7-2	TRBD2	few	CASSPGLVSGGQYF	TGTGCCAGCAGCCCGGGGTTAGTCTCGGGGGGGCAGTACTTC
TRBJ2-5	TRBV2	.	few	CASSVLETQYF	TGTGCCAGCAGTGTATTGGAGACCCAGTACTTC
TRBJ2-1	TRBV7-9	TRBD2	many	CASSLAVAGYNEQFF	TGTGCCAGCAGCTTAGCTGTAGCGGGATACAATGAGCAGTTCTTC
TRBJ1-5	TRBV6-2/TRBV6-3	TRBD1	.	CASSKTGNSNQPQHF	TGTGCCAGCAGTAAGACAGGGAACAGCAATCAGCCCCAGCATTTT
TRBJ2-2	TRBV5-6	TRBD1	many	CASSAPGTANTGELFF	TGTGCCAGCAGCGCCCCCGGGACAGCGAACACCGGGGAGCTGTTTTTT
TRBJ1-3	TRBV30	.	.	CAWSTGIVDTIYF	TGTGCCTGGAGTACAGGGATTGTAGACACCATATATTTT
TRBJ2-1	TRBV7-2	.	.	CASSVNQGYNEQFF	TGTGCCAGCAGCGTAAACCAGGGGTACAATGAGCAGTTCTTC
TRBJ2-5	TRBV15	TRBD2	many	CATSRDGLAMGETQYF	TGTGCCACCAGCAGAGATGGACTAGCCATGGGTGAGACCCAGTACTTC
TRBJ2-2	TRBV6-2/TRBV6-3	.	many	CASSVSPRTGELFF	TGTGCCAGCAGCGTTAGCCCCAGGACCGGGGAGCTGTTTTTT
TRBJ1-1	TRBV2	TRBD1	few	CASTRSGTETEAFF	TGTGCCAGCACTCGAAGCGGGACAGAAACTGAAGCTTTCTTT
TRBJ1-5	TRBV6-2/TRBV6-3	.	few	CASSYNGLNQPQHF	TGTGCCAGCAGTTACAATGGCCTCAATCAGCCCCAGCATTTT
TRBJ2-1	TRBV30	.	few	CAWSRSEQFF	TGTGCCTGGAGTAGGAGCGAGCAGTTCTTC
TRBJ2-1	TRBV7-9	.	.	CASSLGQMEQFF	TGTGCCAGCAGCTTAGGACAGATGGAGCAGTTCTTC
TRBJ1-2	TRBV7-2	.	many	CASSLALGSGAGYTF	TGTGCCAGCAGCTTAGCGTTGGGATCGGGGGCCGGCTACACCTTC
TRBJ2-2	TRBV9	TRBD1	many	CASSSRDRNTGELFF	TGTGCCAGCAGCTCCCGGGACAGGAACACCGGGGAGCTGTTTTTT
TRBJ2-1	TRBV9	.	.	CASSVAGPTWGEQFF	TGTGCCAGCAGCGTAGCTGGTCCCACTTGGGGCGAGCAGTTCTTC
TRBJ1-5	TRBV5-6	TRBD1	.	CASSTTGGIGSNQPQHF	TGTGCCAGCAGCACGACAGGGGGTATAGGAAGCAATCAGCCCCAGCATTTT
TRBJ2-1	TRBV15	.	many	CATRDYSYNEQFF	TGTGCGACCCGCGACTACTCCTACAATGAGCAGTTCTTC
TRBJ2-7	TRBV7-9	.	many	CASSLQAYEQYF	TGTGCCAGCAGCCTGCAGGCGTACGAGCAGTACTTC